This entry is about one T cell receptor beta chain. The read stops 3 residues short of the end of the CDR3; the missing end is completed from the germline J gene. This entry comes from a study of T cells in women clearing cervical HPV infection. CDR1 is SGHTA and CDR2 is FQGNSA in the germline V gene. The CDR3 is 14 residues long. J gave up 9 bases and V 1 base, and 6 bases lay outside the gene matches. immunoSEQ multiplex PCR used an average of roughly 1,100 ng genomic DNA. Assay used: immunoSEQ multiplex PCR; TCRdb lists only in-frame clones, some missing. The listing records about 37,000 clones. The TCR comes from a woman aged 18 to 69 with a cervical HPV16 infection that either progressed to CIN3+ or cleared (not recorded which). This chain connects TRBV7-2 to TRBJ2-1; 7 nucleotides align to TRBD2. The sequenced sample was blood buffy coat. Incomplete CDR3 DNA: TGTGCCAGCAGCTTAGAGGCGGGAGTGGGTGAG. Its translation: CASSLEAGVGE. The complete CDR3 protein is CASSLEAGVGEQFF.